This TCR beta chain was found in a study of cytomegalovirus exposure and HLA in healthy donors. The study's findings and limits: The Asian-associated ancestry cluster reportedly had fewer N-insertions than the 666-donor mean in a later analysis.

V lost 5 bases to trimming and J lost 8 bases; unmatched junction nucleotides: 9. CDR1 is SGHNT, CDR2 YENEEA, per germline. This CDR3 is 14 amino acids long. PCR employed 60 Vbeta and 13 Jbeta primers. TCRdb's table, derived via immunoSEQ multiplex PCR, lists solely in-frame clones and lacks some. The sample consists of approximately 90,000 clones, about two thirds of them appearing once. This clone was found once. Its antigen is unidentified. This chain connects TRBV11-3 to TRBJ2-1; 7 nucleotides match TRBD1. The sample consisted of PBMCs. The receptor comes from a woman between 45 and 60 years old in good health and CMV-seropositive. CDR3 in DNA: TGTGCCAGCAGCACCTTCCGACAGGGTGATGAGCAGTTCTTC. Translation gives CASSTFRQGDEQFF.